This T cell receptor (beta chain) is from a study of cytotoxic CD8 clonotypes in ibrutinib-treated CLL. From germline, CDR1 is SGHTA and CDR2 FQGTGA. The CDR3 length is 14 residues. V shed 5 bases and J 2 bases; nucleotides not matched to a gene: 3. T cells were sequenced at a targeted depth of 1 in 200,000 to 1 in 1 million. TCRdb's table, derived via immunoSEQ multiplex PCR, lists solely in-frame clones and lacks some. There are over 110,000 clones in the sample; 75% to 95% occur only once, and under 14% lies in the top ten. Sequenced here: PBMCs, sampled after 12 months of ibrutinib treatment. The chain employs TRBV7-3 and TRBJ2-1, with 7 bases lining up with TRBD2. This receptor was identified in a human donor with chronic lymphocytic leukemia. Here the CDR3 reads CASSPGLAYNEQFF. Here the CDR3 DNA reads TGTGCCAGCAGCCCAGGACTAGCCTACAATGAGCAGTTCTTC.